The present TCR beta chain was sequenced within a study of blood T cell repertoires in COVID-19. The CDR3 consists of 14 residues. The V end was cut by 3 bases, the J end by 0 bases, with 6 bases between. Germline lookup yields CDR1 KGHSH and CDR2 LQKENI. In the study's own analysis: By means of reference gene primer amplification, nucleated cell counts were estimated. The table came from immunoSEQ multiplex PCR; TCRdb's copy has only in-frame clones and leaves some out. V, J and clone size derive from that table, while D and trimming were established from the DNA sequence. The data show tens of thousands of clones, 87% seen once.

Material for sequencing was peripheral blood. The TCR comes from a woman older than 75 with acute or convalescent COVID-19. This chain connects TRBV18 to TRBJ1-3; D not resolved. CDR3 sequence reads: CASSPGSSGNTIYF. In nucleotides, the CDR3 is TGTGCCAGCTCACCGGGCAGCTCTGGAAACACCATATATTTT. The whole variable domain, remainder taken from reference TRBV18 and TRBJ1-3, is NAGVMQNPRHLVRRRGQEARLRCSPMKGHSHVYWYRQLPEEGLKFMVYLQKENIIDESGMPKERFSAEFPKEGPSILRIQQVVRGDSAAYFCASSPGSSGNTIYFGEGSWLTVV.